Sequencing of this T cell receptor (beta chain) was carried out in a study of OX40 agonist ivuxolimab in advanced cancers. Overall study context: Three patients responded partially, comprising one with hepatocellular carcinoma and two with cutaneous melanoma.

TCRdb's table, derived via immunoSEQ multiplex PCR, lists solely in-frame clones and lacks some. This sample has 13,000 to 15,000 clones; 60% to 85% occur once, and the top ten carry 16%. The clonotype was recovered from an adult with an advanced solid tumor such as melanoma, head and neck, liver or kidney cancer. The material was CD4+ or CD8+ T cells sorted from blood, obtained in a trial of the OX40 agonist ivuxolimab.

The CDR3 is CASSQVWSGQGSGELFF. CDR3 DNA sequence: TGTGCCAGCAGCCAAGTCTGGTCGGGACAGGGGTCCGGGGAGCTGTTTTTT. The chain links TRBV4-2 to TRBJ2-2; 10 nucleotides align to TRBD1. Germline V lookup: CDR1 LGHNA, CDR2 YNFKEQ. CDR3 length equals 17 residues. V was pared by 1 base and J by 6 bases, with 8 bases of the junction left unmatched.